This passage covers 11 T cell receptor beta chains from one sample sequenced in a study of cytomegalovirus exposure and HLA in healthy donors. Data came from immunoSEQ multiplex PCR; TCRdb stores just in-frame clones and leaves some out. The repertoire consists of some 150,000 clones, with about 95% occurring once and the leading ten covering less than 2%. The sequenced material came from PBMCs. The receptor set was obtained from a man aged 18 to 29 in good health and CMV-seropositive.

The genes are TRBV5-4 and TRBJ1-1; 7 bases map to TRBD1. V lost 0 bases, J lost 6 bases, and 5 bases stayed unmatched. This CDR3 is built from 14 residues. Germline V lookup: CDR1 SGHNT, CDR2 YYREEE (reference sequence). CDR3 DNA sequence: TGTGCCAGCAGCTTGGGACAGGGAGGACCTGAAGCTTTCTTT. It specifies CASSLGQGGPEAFF.

This clone was recorded only once. This CDR3 is CASSAGSYNEQFF. Here the CDR3 DNA reads TGTGCCAGCAGCGCGGGCTCCTACAATGAGCAGTTCTTC. The chain combines TRBV9 with TRBJ2-1; no clear D gene. Trimming removed 3 bases at V and 0 bases at J, with 4 bases between. Germline V gene lookup returns CDR1 SGDLS and CDR2 YYNGEE. The CDR3 extends over 13 amino acids.

The chain is built from TRBV25-1 and TRBJ2-7; D uncertain. The length of the CDR3 is 15 residues. The germline V gene encodes CDR1 MGHDK and CDR2 SYGVNS. V lost 1 base and J lost 2, with 12 bases in between. The CDR3 bases are TGTGCCAGCAGTGAATTTGGAGAGATCCCCTACGAGCAGTACTTC. As protein: CASSEFGEIPYEQYF.

CDR3 loop: CASSLVDRGLSSNTGELFF. CDR3 DNA: TGTGCCAGCAGCTTAGTCGACAGGGGCTTGTCGTCGAACACCGGGGAGCTGTTTTTT. J is TRBJ2-2 and V is TRBV13; 8 bases agree with TRBD1. This CDR3 contains 19 residues. J lost 0 bases, V lost 1 base, and 10 bases had no gene match. Germline V lookup: CDR1 PRHDT, CDR2 FYEKMQ (reference sequence).

The V gene is TRBV5-6, the J gene TRBJ1-4, with 7 bases aligning to TRBD1. Germline values: CDR1 SGHDT, CDR2 YYEEEE. The length of the CDR3 is 16 residues. V gave up 5 bases and J gave up 0 bases; unmatched junction bases: 7. This CDR3 is CASSHAGGATNEKLFF. In nucleotides, the CDR3 is TGTGCCAGCAGTCACGCAGGGGGAGCAACTAATGAAAAACTGTTTTTT.

The gene calls are TRBV27 and TRBJ2-2; no definite D call. The CDR3 runs 16 residues. Trimming removed 4 bases at V and 2 bases at J, with 14 bases between. From germline, CDR1 is MNHEY and CDR2 SMNVEV (reference sequence). The CDR3 loop is CASSSETPLNTGELFF. The CDR3 DNA sequence: TGTGCCAGCAGTTCCGAAACCCCACTTAACACCGGGGAGCTGTTTTTT.

The chain recombines TRBV10-3 with TRBJ1-1; 9 bases align to TRBD1. This CDR3 region has 13 residues. Per the germline V gene, CDR1 is ENHRY and CDR2 is SYGVKD. The junction had 7 bases not matched to a gene; V was cut back by 9 bases and J by 5 bases. The DNA of the CDR3 is TGTGCCATTCAGTCGACAGGGGGGACTGAAGCTTTCTTT. Translating it yields CAIQSTGGTEAFF.

The chain joins TRBV5-1 to TRBJ2-3; D may be TRBD1 (5 bases). From germline, CDR1 is SGHRS and CDR2 YFSETQ. CDR3 length: 14 residues. Trimming removed 4 bases at V and 1 base at J, with 10 bases between. CDR3 in amino acids: CASSTAGRTDTQYF. CDR3 coding DNA: TGCGCCAGCAGCACTGCAGGGCGCACAGATACGCAGTATTTT.

V usage is TRBV30 and J usage is TRBJ2-5, with D hard to call. This CDR3 region has 13 residues. Trimming removed 7 bases from V and 5 bases from J, with 17 bases in between. Germline loops: CDR1 GTSNPN, CDR2 SVGIG (reference sequence). The CDR3 DNA sequence: TGTGCCTCGGAGCATATGGCTGGGGAGACCCAGTACTTC. Amino acid sequence: CASEHMAGETQYF.

The V gene is TRBV9, the J gene TRBJ2-3; no reliable D call. V lost 0 bases and J lost 1, with 6 bases in between. CDR1 and CDR2 (germline): SGDLS, YYNGEE. This CDR3 contains 14 residues. CDR3 region: CASSVGPGTDTQYF. In DNA, the CDR3 is TGTGCCAGCAGCGTAGGCCCGGGCACAGATACGCAGTATTTT.

The DNA of the CDR3 is TGCGCCAGCAGCTTGGAGGTAGCGGACTCCTACGAGCAGTACTTC. The encoded protein is CASSLEVADSYEQYF. The rearrangement uses TRBV5-1 and TRBJ2-7, with a possible D match to TRBD2 (6 bases). Germline lookup yields CDR1 SGHRS and CDR2 YFSETQ. The CDR3 has 15 residues. The ends were cut back, 0 bases at V and 0 bases at J, with 10 bases in the middle. The variable domain in full, with the rest retrieved from reference TRBV5-1 and TRBJ2-7, is KAGVTQTPRYLIKTRGQQVTLSCSPISGHRSVSWYQQTPGQGLQFLFEYFSETQRNKGNFPGRFSGRQFSNSRSEMNVSTLELGDSALYLCASSLEVADSYEQYFGPGTRLTVT.